This T cell receptor beta chain appears in the sequencing data of a study of cytomegalovirus exposure and HLA in healthy donors. The PCR was carried out with 60 Vbeta primers and 13 Jbeta primers. Data came from immunoSEQ multiplex PCR; TCRdb stores just in-frame clones and leaves some out. The data show 200,000 to 250,000 clones, with approximately 82% seen just once and 0.55% to 0.75% held by the top ten. Study results and caveats: HLA alleles showed associations with 16,951 TCR beta sequences in a later analysis, at a 0.05 false discovery rate. There were some V segments, including TRBV6-2 and TRBV6-3, excluded as indistinguishable.

CDR3 length: 14 residues. Deletions cut 7 bases from V and 5 bases from J, with 14 bases between. CDR1 is SNHLY and CDR2 is FYNNEI in the germline V gene. As for this clone: Antigen: not known.

The chain couples TRBV2 to TRBJ2-2, with a possible D match to TRBD2 (5 bases). The clonotype comes from a man younger than 35 in good health and CMV-seronegative. Sequenced material: PBMCs. CDR3 residues: CASIPRRHTGELFF. The DNA for the CDR3 is TGTGCCAGCATCCCGAGGAGGCATACCGGGGAGCTGTTTTTT.